The present T cell receptor (beta chain) was sequenced within a study of cytomegalovirus exposure and HLA in healthy donors. Study results and caveats: A later analysis found TCR association rates differed by HLA locus, highest for DRB1 and lowest for HLA-C. Later genetic work tied a missense DCLRE1C variant to beta-chain V and J trimming. It was reported in a later analysis that an Asian-associated ancestry cluster showed fewer N-insertions than the roughly 670-donor mean.

Details on this clone: Its antigen is as yet unknown.

The V gene's germline CDR1 is PRHDT and CDR2 FYEKMQ (reference sequence). V shed 5 bases and J shed 4 bases, with 27 bases lying between them. The CDR3 contains 19 residues. The PCR made use of 60 Vbeta and 13 Jbeta primers. Source study methods: In a later analysis, of tens of millions of unique beta chains, roughly 10 million appeared in at least two donors. TCRdb keeps only in-frame clones here, not all; method: immunoSEQ multiplex PCR. The V and J calls and clone size are taken from that table; D and trimming were inferred from the DNA. The table has around 90,000 clones, approximately 68% seen once; the top ten hold over 5%.

Sample: PBMCs. V and J are TRBV13 and TRBJ1-5, with D tentatively TRBD1 (6 bases). The clonotype was recovered from a boy between 10 and 17 years old in good health and CMV-seropositive. DNA for the CDR3: TGTGCCAGCAGCCTCATATATGGGGACCGATTACAGGGAAATCAGCCCCAGCATTTT. This encodes CASSLIYGDRLQGNQPQHF.